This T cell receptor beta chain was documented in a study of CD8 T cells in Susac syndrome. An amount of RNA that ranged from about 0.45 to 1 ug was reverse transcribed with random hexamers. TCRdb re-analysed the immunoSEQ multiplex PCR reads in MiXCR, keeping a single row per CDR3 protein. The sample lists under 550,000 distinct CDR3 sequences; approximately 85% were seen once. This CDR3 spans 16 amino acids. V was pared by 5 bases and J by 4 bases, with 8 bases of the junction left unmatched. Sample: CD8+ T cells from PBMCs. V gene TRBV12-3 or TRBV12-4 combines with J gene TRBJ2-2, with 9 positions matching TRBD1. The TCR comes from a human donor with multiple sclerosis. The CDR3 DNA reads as TGTGCCAGCAGTCCTACCGGGACAGGGAGCACCGGGGAGCTGTTTTTT. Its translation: CASSPTGTGSTGELFF.